These T cell receptor beta chains were read from a single sample in a study of somatic mutations in cytotoxic T cells in rheumatoid arthritis. Sequenced by immunoSEQ multiplex PCR; TCRdb stores in-frame clones only, minus some. Of approximately 20,000 clones detected, about four fifths appear once; the ten largest clones hold over 9.5%. Sequenced: CD8+ T cells sorted from blood. These receptors were taken from a young man with rheumatoid arthritis. Each CDR3 is given with its conserved first and last residue. The order of the fields is clone size, J gene, D gene, CDR3 length, V gene, CDR3 DNA, CDR3 protein. The D gene is left open where the match is weak. Part of the rows lack a size; the others show once, few, many or a class for expanded clones.

few	TRBJ1-6	TRBD1	15	TRBV4-1	TGCGCCAGCAGCCAAGTCGGACAGGGGTATTCACCCCTCCACTTT	CASSQVGQGYSPLHF
NA	TRBJ1-2	NA	12	TRBV7-9	TGTGCCAGCAGCTTAGAGGGCTATGGCTACACCTTC	CASSLEGYGYTF
NA	TRBJ1-6	NA	17	TRBV30	TGTGCCTGGAGTCAGGGCCAGGGAGTCTCCTATAATTCACCCCTCCACTTT	CAWSQGQGVSYNSPLHF
NA	TRBJ2-2	NA	16	TRBV7-9	TGTGCCAGCAGCTTAGACAGGTTGACGGGCACCGGGGAGCTGTTTTTT	CASSLDRLTGTGELFF
NA	TRBJ1-4	NA	16	TRBV7-6	TGTGCCAGCAGCTTAGCGCGGAGGGGACCTAATGAAAAACTGTTTTTT	CASSLARRGPNEKLFF
NA	TRBJ2-4	TRBD1	18	TRBV9	TGTGCCAGCAGCCCGGGACAGGGAGAACACCGGGCCAAAAACATTCAGTACTTC	CASSPGQGEHRAKNIQYF
NA	TRBJ2-7	TRBD1	15	TRBV6-5	TGTGCCAGCAGCAAGCTGGACAGGAGCTCCTACGAGCAGTACTTC	CASSKLDRSSYEQYF
NA	TRBJ2-1	NA	14	TRBV7-8	TGTGCCAGCAGCTTCCACTTTATCTACAATGAGCAGTTCTTC	CASSFHFIYNEQFF
NA	TRBJ2-3	TRBD2	15	TRBV7-2	TGTGCCAGCAACGGAGCGGGGAAACTCACAGATACGCAGTATTTT	CASNGAGKLTDTQYF
NA	TRBJ1-1	TRBD1	14	TRBV11-2	TGTGCCAGCAGCCCCCGGGACAGGGTCGGGGAAGCTTTCTTT	CASSPRDRVGEAFF
once	TRBJ1-1	NA	13	TRBV7-9	TGTGCCAGCACAGGAGGGATGGACACTGAAGCTTTCTTT	CASTGGMDTEAFF
once	TRBJ2-7	NA	17	TRBV10-3	TGTGCCATCAGTGAGTCAAGGCAGGGCTCGGGGGTGAGCGAGCAGTACTTC	CAISESRQGSGVSEQYF
NA	TRBJ1-1	NA	13	TRBV2	TGTGCCAGAAAACAGGATCCGAACACTGAAGCTTTCTTT	CARKQDPNTEAFF
NA	TRBJ2-3	NA	15	TRBV6-1	TGTGCCAGCAGTGACTGGGGGCCTTCCGGGGATAGTCAGTATTTT	CASSDWGPSGDSQYF
once	TRBJ1-5	NA	14	TRBV19	TGTGCCAGTAGTATAGGACAGAGCAATCAGCCCCAGCATTTT	CASSIGQSNQPQHF
NA	TRBJ1-2	TRBD1	13	TRBV15	TGTGCCACCAGCAAGACAGGGTTTTGGGGCTACACCTTC	CATSKTGFWGYTF
NA	TRBJ2-2	NA	15	TRBV7-9	TGTGCCAGCAGTTCCCCGGGACGTAACACCGGGGAGCTGTTTTTT	CASSSPGRNTGELFF
NA	TRBJ1-6	NA	20	TRBV4-3	TGCGCCAGCAGCCCTCGACTAGACAGGAAAATTCGCTCCTATAATTCACCCCTCCACTTT	CASSPRLDRKIRSYNSPLHF
NA	TRBJ2-7	NA	13	TRBV23-1	TGCGCCAGCAGTCAATCGCCCTCTCACGAGCAGTACTTC	CASSQSPSHEQYF
NA	TRBJ1-5	NA	14	TRBV4-1	TGCGCCAGCAGCCAAGTCGGGCCCAATCAGCCCCAGCATTTT	CASSQVGPNQPQHF
few	TRBJ1-1	TRBD1	12	TRBV2	TGTGCCAGCGCAAAGGGACAGGGACCAGCTTTCTTT	CASAKGQGPAFF
NA	TRBJ2-3	NA	15	TRBV7-9	TGTGCCAGCAGCCGAGGGGATCAGGCCCTAAATACGCAGTATTTT	CASSRGDQALNTQYF
NA	TRBJ2-1	NA	16	TRBV7-9	TGTGCCAGCAGCCCCCACCTTAGGCAGCCCTACAATGAGCAGTTCTTC	CASSPHLRQPYNEQFF
NA	TRBJ2-4	TRBD1	14	TRBV5-4	TGTGCCAGCAGCTTGAGGACAGGGTTAAACATTCAGTACTTC	CASSLRTGLNIQYF
NA	TRBJ2-2	NA	11	TRBV20-1	TGCAGTGCTAGAGACACCGGGGAGCTGTTTTTT	CSARDTGELFF
NA	TRBJ1-1	NA	15	TRBV4-1	TGCGCCAGCAGCCCGTATGGACAAATCAACACTGAAGCTTTCTTT	CASSPYGQINTEAFF
medium-sized	TRBJ2-3	TRBD2	15	TRBV6-4	TGTGCCAGCAGTGACACTAGCGGGGGGGCAGATACGCAGTATTTT	CASSDTSGGADTQYF
NA	TRBJ2-3	NA	15	TRBV10-1	TGCTCCACATCCCGAGGAGAGGGGGAAATCGATACGCAGTATTTT	CSTSRGEGEIDTQYF
NA	TRBJ1-1	NA	12	TRBV5-1	TGCGCCAGCAGCTTGAAAGAGTCTCAAGCTTTCTTT	CASSLKESQAFF
NA	TRBJ2-3	TRBD2	17	TRBV19	TGTGCCAGTAGTACCCGGGTGACAGCGGGGGACACAGATACGCAGTATTTT	CASSTRVTAGDTDTQYF
NA	TRBJ2-7	NA	13	TRBV11-3	TGTGCCAGCAGCCCCGGGTCCTCCTACGAGCAGTACTTC	CASSPGSSYEQYF
once	TRBJ2-2	TRBD1	17	TRBV13	TGTGCCAGCAGCTTAGCGACGGGACAGGGGAGTTCCGGGGAGCTGTTTTTT	CASSLATGQGSSGELFF
NA	TRBJ2-3	NA	15	TRBV30	TGTGCCTGGAGTGTTGACTCCTTAAGCACAGATACGCAGTATTTT	CAWSVDSLSTDTQYF
once	TRBJ2-2	TRBD1	15	TRBV6-1	TGTGCCAGCAGTGAAGGACAGGGGAGCTCCGGGGAGCTGTTTTTT	CASSEGQGSSGELFF
NA	TRBJ1-1	NA	16	TRBV14	TGTGCCAGCAGCCAAGAGTGGGCCAGCCTGGGGACTGAAGCTTTCTTT	CASSQEWASLGTEAFF
NA	TRBJ2-3	NA	14	TRBV27	TGTGCCAGCAGTTTATCGCTGAAAGCAGATACGCAGTATTTT	CASSLSLKADTQYF
NA	TRBJ2-7	NA	12	TRBV6-5	TGTGCCAGCAGAACTACGTCGGGCGAGCAGTACTTC	CASRTTSGEQYF
NA	TRBJ1-2	NA	14	TRBV15	TGTGCCACCAGCAGAGATCGAAGGGTGGCTGGCTACACCTTC	CATSRDRRVAGYTF
NA	TRBJ1-2	TRBD1	14	TRBV18	TGTGCCAGCTCCGACGAAGGGGGCGACTATGGCTACACCTTC	CASSDEGGDYGYTF
NA	TRBJ2-2	NA	16	TRBV4-3	TGCGCCAGCAGCCAAGTATGGCCAGGGAATGCTGGGGAGCTGTTTTTT	CASSQVWPGNAGELFF
NA	TRBJ2-7	NA	13	TRBV5-8	TGTGCCAGCAGCGAGGACATAGCCGTTCAGCAGTACTTC	CASSEDIAVQQYF
NA	TRBJ2-3	TRBD2	14	TRBV30	TGTGCCTGGGGGCGGGGGGGAAGCACAGATACGCAGTATTTT	CAWGRGGSTDTQYF
NA	TRBJ2-7	NA	12	TRBV6-1	TGTGCCAGCAGTGATTACGGCTACGAGCAGTACTTC	CASSDYGYEQYF
NA	TRBJ1-5	NA	13	TRBV27	TGTGCCAGCAGTTTATCTAGCAATCAGCCCCAGCATTTT	CASSLSSNQPQHF
once	TRBJ2-5	TRBD2	14	TRBV5-6	TGTGCCAGCAGCCCTAGCGGGGGGGAAGAGACCCAGTACTTC	CASSPSGGEETQYF
NA	TRBJ1-2	NA	13	TRBV15	TGTGCCACCAGTCCAGGGCTTTCCTATGGCTACACCTTC	CATSPGLSYGYTF
NA	TRBJ2-4	NA	13	TRBV13	TGTGCCAGCAGCCTACAAGGCAAAAACATTCAGTACTTC	CASSLQGKNIQYF
once	TRBJ2-7	NA	13	TRBV28	TGTGCCAGCACCCTACCTGGGGGCGAAGAGCAGTACTTC	CASTLPGGEEQYF
NA	TRBJ1-6	TRBD1	14	TRBV7-8	TGTGCCAGCAGCTCGACAGGGGGTACAACACCCCTCCACTTT	CASSSTGGTTPLHF
few	TRBJ2-3	NA	14	TRBV6-5	TGTGCCAGCAGTCCTGATGGGTTCACAGATACGCAGTATTTT	CASSPDGFTDTQYF
few	TRBJ1-1	NA	13	TRBV7-8	TGTGCCAGCAGCTCCCGAGGGGGCACTGAAGCTTTCTTT	CASSSRGGTEAFF
NA	TRBJ2-4	TRBD2	15	TRBV2	TGTGCCAGCAGTGAAGCGGGGGGGGTTGGAAACATTCAGTACTTC	CASSEAGGVGNIQYF
NA	TRBJ2-7	TRBD1	15	TRBV19	TGTGCCAGTAGTATAAAGGGACAGGGGCACTACGAGCAGTACTTC	CASSIKGQGHYEQYF
NA	TRBJ2-7	NA	13	TRBV11-2	TGTGCCAGCAGCTTAGAGGAGGTCTACGAGCAGTACTTC	CASSLEEVYEQYF
NA	TRBJ2-4	NA	13	TRBV7-2	TGTGCCAGCAGCTATTCGATGGGGGACATTCAGTACTTC	CASSYSMGDIQYF